Here is one T cell receptor beta chain with its context. This clone was detected only once. The clone's antigen remains unknown. No quality values exist for individual bases; no much larger clone is one base distant. The donors were healthy, HIV-negative adults who had no recently reported acute infections or vaccinations. Only Caucasian adults living in Nashville, Tennessee, USA were represented among the donors. CD4+ T cells were enriched by magnetic negative selection, after which naive cells were positively selected on CD45RA and the negative fraction was taken as the memory subset. Blood was obtained by leukapheresis, after which PBMCs were separated by Ficoll-Histopaque density gradient centrifugation and cryopreserved in liquid nitrogen vapor phase. Analytical flow cytometry was used to check the purity and quantity of each magnetically sorted T cell population. From each sorted fraction, genomic DNA was isolated and quantified by UV absorbance on a Nanodrop 2000c.

This record belongs to a study of shared clonotypes between healthy human individuals (dated by TCRdb to the early 2020s). The study in broad terms: The cohort comprised two women and a few men aged 18 to 49 years. For each donor, CD4 naive and CD4 memory were each run on three plates, CD8 naive on two plates, and CD8 memory on one plate. The study deeply sequenced blood TCR repertoires of about 5 healthy adults to estimate repertoire size and the extent of clonotype sharing between individuals. To increase sequencing depth and limit assay-specific biases, different laboratories used diverse techniques to prepare libraries and sequence TCR repertoires. Each donor's leukapheresis produced roughly between roughly 0.94 and 9.5 billion PBMCs.

From its cysteine to its phenylalanine, the CDR3 spans 12 amino acids. The CDR3 DNA has 36 bases and is translated from base 1. The junction shows trimming of 6 bases on V and 4 bases on J, and the gene matches do not reach 5 bases of it. CDR1 and CDR2, per the germline V gene, are SQVTM and ANQGSEA. TCR CDR3 regions were amplified from genomic DNA by multiplex PCR using the deep immunoSEQ assay. For each cell subset, the extracted genomic DNA was distributed evenly across all wells of several immunoSEQ 96-well plates, and each plate served as one replicate. For sorted subsets, each replicate PCR was loaded with around 200 ng genomic DNA, equivalent to some 31,000 T cell genomes. The purified libraries were quantified using a Qubit 3.0 fluorometer, sized with a Bioanalyzer 2100, and then quantified again using the KAPA Library Quantification kit. Every immunoSEQ 96-well plate was sequenced on a separate single-read 150-cycle Illumina NextSeq 550 flow cell. On the study's bioinformatics: Because only junctional sequences without quality scores were contained in the immunoSEQ output, filtering matching that applied to full-length reads could not be performed. To assign V/J genes and CDR3, sequences were annotated using PyIR, a Python wrapper for IgBLAST v1.9, with IMGT germline references. Reads were filtered out if the reads had weak V/J assignments (E-value above 1e-6), no CDR3, stop codons, out-of-frame junctions, or ambiguous translated residues. A V3J clonotype was defined by an identical inferred V gene, J gene, and CDR3 amino acid sequence. Percentage overlap between repertoires was calculated by dividing the number of shared unique clonotypes by the size of the smaller repertoire. Three approaches were used to assess repertoire richness: RTK rarefaction, the Chao1 estimator, and Recon v2.1 estimates of unobserved clonotypes. OLGA was used to compute generation probabilities for all TCRbeta clonotypes that the gDNA method yielded from a few donors. TCRdb stores this immuneACCESS table with in-frame sequences only. Part of the clones is absent; in the studies checked, under half of the shortfall reflects unresolved V genes, and no reason is known for the rest. V, J and clone size are those of that table, while D and trimming were read from the DNA. In all, the sample holds over a million clones, and approximately 97% of those were seen once. The ten largest make up more than 0.9% of the sample.

General findings and caveats noted by the study authors: Rarefaction of sorted-subset datasets indicated incomplete sequencing despite the large sequencing depth. Pairwise subsampling led to the expectation that sequencing depth would affect the degree of clonotype sharing among donors. Compared with non-shared clonotypes, clonotypes shared by all four sorted-subset donors had higher generation probabilities. The small number of donors limited the genetic and exposure-history diversity represented. Naive subsets generally had larger estimated clonotype richness than memory subsets did. When a handful of donors were compared, the shared fraction of clonotypes was around 5% for naive CD4, around 3.6% for naive CD8, 2.3% for memory CD4, and 0.4% for memory CD8. Sampling was limited to blood, and TCR repertoires in tissue likely differ from TCR repertoires in blood.

This clonotype was obtained from a man aged 25 to 40 in good health. Sequenced sample: naive CD4+ T cells sorted from blood. The sample's cell subset or site, from its label and the paper: CD45RA+ positively selected. Recombination joined TRBV29-1 with TRBJ1-1; TRBD1 matches 7 bases in the middle. The base sequence is TGCAGCGTAAAACAGGGGATCACTGAAGCTTTCTTT. It encodes CSVKQGITEAFF. With all but the CDR3 taken from the reference TRBV29-1 and TRBJ1-1 genes, the full variable domain is: SAVISQKPSRDICQRGTSLTIQCQVDSQVTMMFWYRQQPGQSLTLIATANQGSEATYESGFVIDKFPISRPNLTFSTLTVSNMSPEDSSIYLCSVKQGITEAFFGQGTRLTVV.